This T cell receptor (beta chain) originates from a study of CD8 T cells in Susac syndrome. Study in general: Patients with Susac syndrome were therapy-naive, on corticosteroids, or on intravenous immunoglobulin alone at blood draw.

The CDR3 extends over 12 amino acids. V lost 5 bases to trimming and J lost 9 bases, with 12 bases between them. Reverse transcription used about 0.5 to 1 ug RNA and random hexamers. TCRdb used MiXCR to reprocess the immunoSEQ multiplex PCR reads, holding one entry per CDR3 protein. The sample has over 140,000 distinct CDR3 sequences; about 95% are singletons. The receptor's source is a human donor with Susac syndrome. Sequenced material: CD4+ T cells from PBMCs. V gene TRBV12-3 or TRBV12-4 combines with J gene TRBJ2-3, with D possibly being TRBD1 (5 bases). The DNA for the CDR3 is TGTGCCAGCAGTGCCCCCAAGGGGACGCAGTATTTT. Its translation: CASSAPKGTQYF.